These T cell receptor beta chains were read from a single sample in a study of identical twins. TCRdb re-called the 5' RACE reads with MiXCR, one entry per CDR3 protein. Of 550,000 to 800,000 distinct CDR3 sequences listed, roughly 6.6% are singletons. In addition, the sample was reused for a study of yellow fever vaccine responses in identical twins.

Sequences were obtained from PBMCs. The receptors stem from a woman aged 18-30 years in good health. Each CDR3 is given with its conserved first and last residue. The D gene is left open where the match is weak. Clone size is given for some rows only: seen once, a few or many times, or a class if the clone is expanded.

CDR3,DNA,size,J,V,D
CSARQNSNYGYTF,TGCAGTGCTAGACAGAACTCTAACTATGGCTACACCTTC,NA,TRBJ1-2,TRBV20-1,NA
CASSSFGVYGYTF,TGTGCCAGTAGTTCGTTTGGGGTCTACGGCTACACCTTC,NA,TRBJ1-2,TRBV19,NA
CASSPLGLAGGTGELFF,TGTGCCAGCAGCCCGCTGGGGCTAGCGGGGGGCACCGGGGAGCTGTTTTTT,NA,TRBJ2-2,TRBV9,TRBD2
CAISNTPSSYNEQFF,TGTGCCATCAGTAATACACCTAGCTCCTACAATGAGCAGTTCTTC,many,TRBJ2-1,TRBV10-3,NA
CASRSQGASGELFF,TGCGCCAGCAGGTCACAGGGGGCTTCCGGGGAGCTGTTTTTT,few,TRBJ2-2,TRBV10-2,TRBD1
CASQERGGPDTQYF,TGTGCCAGCCAAGAGCGGGGGGGCCCAGATACGCAGTATTTT,NA,TRBJ2-3,TRBV28,TRBD2
CASSLKGEGRETQYF,TGCGCCAGCAGCTTGAAGGGCGAAGGGCGGGAGACCCAGTACTTC,many,TRBJ2-5,TRBV5-1,NA
CASSPYVGGGNNEQFF,TGTGCCAGCAGCCCCTATGTCGGGGGGGGAAACAATGAGCAGTTCTTC,many,TRBJ2-1,TRBV12-3/TRBV12-4,TRBD2
CSAGPEWAGFYEQYF,TGCAGTGCAGGCCCCGAGTGGGCGGGATTCTACGAGCAGTACTTC,few,TRBJ2-7,TRBV20-1,NA
CSVEYDTDTQYF,TGCAGCGTTGAGTATGACACAGATACGCAGTATTTT,NA,TRBJ2-3,TRBV29-1,NA
CASSSTAYNEQFF,TGCGCCAGCAGCTCGACAGCCTACAATGAGCAGTTCTTC,NA,TRBJ2-1,TRBV5-1,NA
CASSRQGARDTEAFF,TGTGCCAGCAGCCGACAGGGGGCTCGGGACACTGAAGCTTTCTTT,few,TRBJ1-1,TRBV6-1,TRBD1
CASSLGPSLVSYTF,TGTGCCAGCAGCCTTGGACCTTCCCTGGTCAGCTACACCTTC,NA,TRBJ1-2,TRBV12-3/TRBV12-4,NA
CASSPIDRTPYEQYF,TGTGCCAGTAGTCCCATCGACCGGACCCCCTACGAGCAGTACTTC,NA,TRBJ2-7,TRBV19,NA
CASSLRVRDRAGVTDTQYF,TGTGCCAGCAGCTTGAGGGTTCGAGACCGAGCGGGAGTCACAGATACGCAGTATTTT,NA,TRBJ2-3,TRBV5-4,TRBD2
CASSLPHGSYFTQYF,TGTGCCAGCAGTTTACCGCATGGATCCTACTTTACGCAGTATTTT,NA,TRBJ2-3,TRBV2,NA
CASSQEQLAGEGEQYF,TGCGCCAGCAGCCAAGAGCAACTAGCGGGAGAGGGCGAGCAGTACTTC,few,TRBJ2-7,TRBV4-1,TRBD2
CSATSRTHEQYF,TGCAGTGCTACATCTCGGACTCACGAGCAGTACTTC,NA,TRBJ2-7,TRBV20-1,NA
CAFSGGNSGRSSYNEQFF,TGTGCCTTCAGTGGGGGAAATAGCGGGAGGAGCTCCTACAATGAGCAGTTCTTC,NA,TRBJ2-1,TRBV10-3,TRBD2
CASSFPTKETQYF,TGTGCCAGCAGCTTTCCGACTAAAGAGACCCAGTACTTC,few,TRBJ2-5,TRBV7-9,NA
CASSQDWTNLYEQYF,TGTGCCAGCAGCCAAGATTGGACTAACCTCTACGAGCAGTACTTC,few,TRBJ2-7,TRBV4-2,NA
CSVDLGALAGGFEQFF,TGCAGCGTTGACTTAGGGGCACTAGCGGGAGGTTTCGAGCAGTTCTTC,many,TRBJ2-1,TRBV29-1,TRBD2
CASSGPGTDTQYF,TGTGCCAGCAGCGGACCGGGCACAGATACGCAGTATTTT,many,TRBJ2-3,TRBV12-3/TRBV12-4,NA
CASSHPVDRGNQPQHF,TGTGCCAGCAGTCACCCCGTAGACAGGGGGAATCAGCCCCAGCATTTT,few,TRBJ1-5,TRBV6-5,TRBD1
CASGLATGGGSNTGELFF,TGTGCTAGTGGTCTAGCCACTGGCGGGGGATCGAACACCGGGGAGCTGTTTTTT,NA,TRBJ2-2,TRBV12-5,TRBD2
CASSLFHRDRGSNEQFF,TGTGCCAGCAGCTTATTCCACCGGGACAGGGGGTCCAATGAGCAGTTCTTC,NA,TRBJ2-1,TRBV7-9,TRBD1
CASSESDIRTEAFF,TGCGCCAGCAGTGAGTCCGATATCAGGACTGAAGCTTTCTTT,many,TRBJ1-1,TRBV10-1,NA
CASSILGREQFF,TGTGCCAGCAGTATCCTTGGGCGTGAGCAGTTCTTC,NA,TRBJ2-1,TRBV7-6,NA
CASRSGQGAGGYTF,TGCGCCAGCAGGTCGGGACAGGGCGCCGGTGGCTACACCTTC,NA,TRBJ1-2,TRBV4-1,TRBD1
CASSPAPGQAPKYSNQPQHF,TGTGCCAGCAGTCCCGCACCCGGACAGGCGCCTAAATATAGCAATCAGCCCCAGCATTTT,NA,TRBJ1-5,TRBV12-3/TRBV12-4,TRBD1
CASSLDLGRAGTDTQYF,TGTGCCAGCAGCTTAGATCTGGGGCGTGCGGGCACAGATACGCAGTATTTT,NA,TRBJ2-3,TRBV11-3,NA
CASTWTEENSGNTIYF,TGCGCCAGCACCTGGACGGAGGAAAACTCTGGAAACACCATATATTTT,few,TRBJ1-3,TRBV4-1,NA
CARLTTDMNTEAFF,TGTGCCAGATTAACGACAGACATGAACACTGAAGCTTTCTTT,few,TRBJ1-1,TRBV6-4,NA
CASINEESSYNEQFF,TGCGCCAGCATAAACGAAGAGAGCTCCTACAATGAGCAGTTCTTC,NA,TRBJ2-1,TRBV4-1,NA
CATSGRGVSNQPQHF,TGTGCCACCAGCGGACGGGGAGTCAGCAATCAGCCCCAGCATTTT,NA,TRBJ1-5,TRBV15,NA
CAINRDSGSPLHF,TGTGCCATCAACAGGGACAGCGGTTCACCCCTCCACTTT,few,TRBJ1-6,TRBV10-3,TRBD1
CASSLEGAQETQYF,TGTGCCAGCAGTTTAGAGGGGGCCCAAGAGACCCAGTACTTC,many,TRBJ2-5,TRBV12-3/TRBV12-4,TRBD1
CSASPGTSGILSYNEQFF,TGCAGTGCTAGCCCTGGGACTAGCGGGATCCTCTCCTACAATGAGCAGTTCTTC,NA,TRBJ2-1,TRBV20-1,TRBD2
CASSFLLGAAQETQYF,TGTGCCAGCAGTTTCCTCCTAGGGGCAGCCCAAGAGACCCAGTACTTC,few,TRBJ2-5,TRBV28,NA
CASRTIKVGNTIYF,TGTGCCAGCAGGACAATTAAAGTGGGAAACACCATATATTTT,NA,TRBJ1-3,TRBV12-3/TRBV12-4,NA
CASSLGTDNEQFF,TGCGCCAGCAGCTTGGGGACAGACAATGAGCAGTTCTTC,few,TRBJ2-1,TRBV5-1,NA
CASSLEGLASEQYF,TGTGCCAGCAGCTTAGAAGGACTAGCTAGCGAGCAGTACTTC,NA,TRBJ2-7,TRBV7-9,TRBD2
CASSVYQANTGELFF,TGTGCCAGCAGCGTGTACCAGGCGAACACCGGGGAGCTGTTTTTT,NA,TRBJ2-2,TRBV9,NA
CASSSHLQNTGELFF,TGTGCCAGCAGCTCACACTTACAGAACACCGGGGAGCTGTTTTTT,NA,TRBJ2-2,TRBV7-9,NA
CSVVGDKTYEQYF,TGCAGCGTTGTAGGGGACAAGACCTACGAGCAGTACTTC,many,TRBJ2-7,TRBV29-1,NA
CASSYSILVLYEQYF,TGTGCCAGCAGTTACTCGATCTTGGTTCTATACGAGCAGTACTTC,few,TRBJ2-7,TRBV6-5,NA
CASSYGLGRGTDTQYF,TGTGCCAGCAGTTACGGCCTGGGAAGGGGCACAGATACGCAGTATTTT,many,TRBJ2-3,TRBV6-6,NA
CASSPTSFYNEQFF,TGTGCCAGCAGCCCGACTAGTTTCTACAATGAGCAGTTCTTC,many,TRBJ2-1,TRBV7-9,NA
CASSQMFSTSTDTQYF,TGCGCCAGCAGCCAAATGTTCTCGACTAGCACAGATACGCAGTATTTT,many,TRBJ2-3,TRBV4-1,NA
CATSETSGAVNTGELFF,TGTGCCACCAGTGAAACTTCTGGGGCAGTTAACACCGGGGAGCTGTTTTTT,NA,TRBJ2-2,TRBV24-1,NA
CSVDQGQGPDTQYF,TGCAGCGTTGATCAAGGACAGGGGCCAGATACGCAGTATTTT,many,TRBJ2-3,TRBV29-1,TRBD1
CASSQVGRGGNTIYF,TGTGCCAGCAGCCAAGTCGGCAGGGGAGGAAACACCATATATTTT,NA,TRBJ1-3,TRBV14,NA
CSVVRGQLMETQYF,TGCAGCGTCGTTAGAGGACAGCTTATGGAGACCCAGTACTTC,NA,TRBJ2-5,TRBV29-1,NA